Below, 28 T cell receptor beta chains from the same sample are listed, as sequenced in a study of graft-versus-host responses after intestinal transplantation. Libraries were prepared by immunoSEQ multiplex PCR; TCRdb keeps only in-frame clonotypes and omits some of them. The table has about 20,000 clones, around 44% seen once. Sequences were derived from alloreactive CD4+ T cells from a mixed lymphocyte reaction culture, sampled before intestinal transplant. Subset: CFSE-low proliferating T cells sorted from approximately 6-day pre-transplant mixed lymphocyte reaction (GvH or HvG direction). The origin of the receptors is a human patient who received an intestinal transplant.

CDR3: CASSLGGGAGTEAFF. The CDR3 DNA follows: TGTGCCAGCAGCTTAGGCGGGGGCGCGGGAACTGAAGCTTTCTTT. V gene TRBV7-9 combines with J gene TRBJ1-1, with D possibly matching TRBD1 (6 bases). Trimming stripped 1 base from V and 5 bases from J, with 14 bases between. CDR1 is SEHNR, CDR2 FQNEAQ, per germline (reference sequence). The CDR3 spans 15 residues.

The CDR3 DNA reads TGTGCCAGCAGTAGGGGGAACCAAGAGACCCAGTACTTC. Translating it yields CASSRGNQETQYF. V gene TRBV5-4 combines with J gene TRBJ2-5; TRBD1 might be the D (6 bases). In germline, CDR1 is SGHNT, CDR2 YYREEE (reference sequence). CDR3 size: 13 residues. Trimming shortened V by 5 bases and J by 0 bases, and 8 bases separated the two germline ends.

Only a few counts were recorded for this clone. The V call is TRBV6-5, the J call TRBJ1-6; D ambiguous. This CDR3 has 14 residues. Germline-derived CDR1 and CDR2 are MNHEY and SVGAGI. The V end was cut by 2 bases, the J end by 9 bases, with 11 bases between. The CDR3 here is CASSYEARGSPLHF. The CDR3, as DNA: TGTGCCAGCAGTTACGAGGCCCGGGGTTCACCCCTCCACTTT.

Only a few counts were recorded for this clone. V is TRBV2 and J is TRBJ2-5; TRBD1 might be the D (6 bases). Deletions cut 6 bases from V and 2 bases from J, with 16 bases between. This CDR3 region has 15 residues. Germline values: CDR1 SNHLY, CDR2 FYNNEI. The CDR3 reads CASSPKGVLQETQYF. The CDR3, as DNA: TGTGCCAGCAGCCCGAAGGGGGTCCTACAAGAGACCCAGTACTTC.

The chain uses TRBV6-1 and TRBJ1-2, with 9 positions matching TRBD1. This CDR3 region has 15 residues. The J segment lost 3 bases and the V segment lost 2 bases, leaving 4 bases of the junction unmatched. Germline values: CDR1 MNHNS, CDR2 SASEGT. The CDR3 loop reads CASSEMRDRDYGYTF. The DNA for the CDR3 is TGTGCCAGCAGTGAAATGAGGGACAGGGACTATGGCTACACCTTC.

The V call is TRBV14, the J call TRBJ2-2; 7 bases align to TRBD1. Germline V gene data show CDR1 as SGHDN and CDR2 as FVKESK. Trimming at V came to 6 bases and at J to 3 bases, leaving 25 bases not matched to a gene. This CDR3 contains 21 residues. The CDR3 coding sequence is TGTGCCAGCAGTGGAGCGAAGGGCAGGGGGATTCTCCCGGCTGACACCGGGGAGCTGTTTTTT. Its translation is CASSGAKGRGILPADTGELFF.

This chain connects TRBV7-9 to TRBJ2-1; D may be TRBD2 (5 bases). CDR3 length: 16 amino acids. The germline V gene has CDR1 SEHNR and CDR2 FQNEAQ (reference sequence). V lost 1 base, J lost 4 bases, and 14 bases lay in between. CDR3 loop: CASSLGALAAYNEQFF. CDR3 bases: TGTGCCAGCAGCTTAGGGGCCCTAGCCGCATACAATGAGCAGTTCTTC.

The chain recombines TRBV19 with TRBJ2-1; 13 positions match TRBD2. V trimming: 3 bases; J trimming: 10 bases; junction bases outside the gene matches: 6. In germline, CDR1 is LNHDA, CDR2 SQIVND (reference sequence). The CDR3 consists of 15 residues. The CDR3 DNA reads TGTGCCAGTAGTATGGGACTAGCGGGGTCGGGGGAGCAGTTCTTC. Translating it yields CASSMGLAGSGEQFF.

This clone has only a few counts. This chain uses TRBV7-2 with TRBJ2-7, with D perhaps matching TRBD2 (5 bases). V was cut by 1 base and J by 7 bases, with 11 bases left in between. Per the germline V gene, CDR1 is SGHTA and CDR2 is FQGNSA. The CDR3 loop spans 13 amino acids. The CDR3 DNA sequence: TGTGCCAGCAGCTTAGTCGGGGTGGGGGAGCAGTACTTC. It specifies CASSLVGVGEQYF.

This clone was counted between two and nine times. The V and J genes are TRBV18 and TRBJ2-5; 7 bases agree with TRBD1. There are 13 residues in the CDR3. Germline-derived CDR1 and CDR2 are KGHSH and LQKENI. Trimming cost V 4 bases and J 5 bases; bases outside gene matches: 4. This CDR3 is CASSLHRGETQYF. In DNA form, the CDR3 reads TGTGCCAGCTCACTGCACAGGGGCGAGACCCAGTACTTC. Looking up the rest from reference TRBV18 and TRBJ2-5 gives the full variable domain: NAGVMQNPRHLVRRRGQEARLRCSPMKGHSHVYWYRQLPEEGLKFMVYLQKENIIDESGMPKERFSAEFPKEGPSILRIQQVVRGDSAAYFCASSLHRGETQYFGPGTRLLVL.

This clone was seen only a few times. This sequence joins TRBV10-3 and TRBJ1-2; 7 nucleotides agree with TRBD1. The V segment lost 2 bases and the J segment 4 bases; nucleotides outside the gene matches: 7. CDR3 size: 15 residues. Germline V CDR1 and CDR2: ENHRY, SYGVKD. As DNA, the CDR3 is TGTGCCATCAGTGAGAGGGCTGGGACAGTCTATGGCTACACCTTC. Protein sequence: CAISERAGTVYGYTF.

The chain combines TRBV6-5 with TRBJ2-7; TRBD2 aligns across 8 bases. V was clipped by 11 bases and J by 6 bases; unmatched bases: 6. Germline assignment: CDR1 MNHEY and CDR2 SVGAGI. The CDR3 totals 11 residues. The CDR3 coding sequence is TGTGCCGCCGGGAGGGGGGGCGAGCAGTACTTC. This translates into CAAGRGGEQYF.

The chain carries TRBV5-1 and TRBJ2-1; D gene unclear. The V and J ends lost 4 bases and 0 bases respectively, with 11 bases between them. This CDR3 contains 15 residues. The germline CDR1 and CDR2 sequences are SGHRS and YFSETQ. CDR3: CASSRSASSYNEQFF. CDR3 sequence (DNA): TGCGCCAGCAGCCGAAGCGCAAGCTCCTACAATGAGCAGTTCTTC.

This chain joins TRBV21-1 and TRBJ2-2; the table gives TRBD1 as D, unverified against the DNA. TRBV21-1 is labeled a pseudogene. The CDR3 is made up of 16 amino acids. The CDR3 DNA is TGTGCCAGCAGCAAAGCGGACAGGGCGAACACCGGGGAGCTGTTTTTT. This sequence encodes CASSKADRANTGELFF.

The CDR3 DNA reads as TGTGCCAGCAGCTTATCGGGGGGCTCAGACACTGAAGCTTTCTTT. Residues: CASSLSGGSDTEAFF. The V gene is TRBV7-3, the J gene TRBJ1-1; D perhaps matches TRBD1 (6 bases). V was clipped by 2 bases and J by 3 bases, with 13 bases between them. CDR3 size: 15 residues. Looked up from germline, CDR1 is SGHTA and CDR2 is FQGTGA. Full variable domain (outside the CDR3, taken from reference TRBV7-3 and TRBJ1-1): GAGVSQTPSNKVTEKGKYVELRCDPISGHTALYWYRQSLGQGPEFLIYFQGTGAADDSGLPNDRFFAVRPEGSVSTLKIQRTERGDSAVYLCASSLSGGSDTEAFFGQGTRLTVV.

The chain employs TRBV9 and TRBJ2-1; possible D gene TRBD1, 6 bases. This CDR3 has 16 residues. Trimming took off 3 bases at V and 3 bases at J, with 16 bases between the two ends. Germline V gene sequence: CDR1 SGDLS, CDR2 YYNGEE. This CDR3 is CASSGSGTLVYNEQFF. In DNA form, the CDR3 reads TGTGCCAGCAGCGGATCCGGGACACTCGTCTACAATGAGCAGTTCTTC.

This chain joins TRBV5-1 and TRBJ2-5; the match to TRBD2 covers 10 bases. The germline V gene encodes CDR1 SGHRS and CDR2 YFSETQ. This CDR3 has 13 amino acids. V shed 6 bases, J shed 5 bases, and the junction held 4 bases outside the gene matches. Here the CDR3 DNA reads TGCGCCAGCACCCCGACTAGCGGGGAGACCCAGTACTTC. Amino acid sequence: CASTPTSGETQYF.

The chain employs TRBV19 and TRBJ1-2; no firm D call. This CDR3 is 13 amino acids long. Germline lookup yields CDR1 LNHDA and CDR2 SQIVND (reference sequence). V lost 7 bases, J lost 6 bases, and 15 bases lay in between. In nucleotides, the CDR3 is TGTGCCAGTACCCCGATGGAGGATGATGGCTACACCTTC. Translated, it gives CASTPMEDDGYTF.

The rearrangement uses TRBV6-6 and TRBJ2-7; 7 nucleotides line up with TRBD1. The CDR3 extends over 14 amino acids. Trimming cost V 5 bases and J 2 bases; bases outside gene matches: 6. Germline lookup yields CDR1 MNHNY and CDR2 SVGAGI (reference sequence). Here the CDR3 reads CASSAPGQTYEQYF. CDR3 DNA sequence: TGTGCCAGCAGTGCCCCGGGACAGACCTACGAGCAGTACTTC.

V and J are TRBV14 and TRBJ2-1, with TRBD2 matching 8 bases. Germline values: CDR1 SGHDN, CDR2 FVKESK. The trim removed 4 bases at V and 0 bases at J, leaving 5 bases unmatched. The CDR3 loop spans 16 amino acids. The CDR3 DNA follows: TGTGCCAGCAGCCTTAGCGGGGCCCCCTCCTACAATGAGCAGTTCTTC. Its translation is CASSLSGAPSYNEQFF.

This clone appeared once. The V and J genes are TRBV5-1 and TRBJ1-1; maybe TRBD1 (5 bases). Germline CDR1 is SGHRS and CDR2 is YFSETQ. This CDR3 region has 14 residues. Trimming left V 4 bases short and J 3 bases short, with 13 bases between. The CDR3 sequence is CASSPGGADTEAFF. DNA of the CDR3: TGCGCCAGCAGCCCGGGTGGGGCCGACACTGAAGCTTTCTTT.

The rearrangement uses TRBV10-3 and TRBJ1-2; D unresolved. Germline V CDR1 and CDR2: ENHRY, SYGVKD. This CDR3 spans 13 amino acids. Deletions cut 6 bases from V and 0 bases from J, with 8 bases between. CDR3 loop: CAIRPGANYGYTF. The CDR3 nucleotides read TGTGCCATCAGGCCCGGAGCTAACTATGGCTACACCTTC.

This clone was counted only a few times. The chain recombines TRBV25-1 with TRBJ2-1, with 13 positions matching TRBD2. The CDR3 has 18 residues. The germline V gene encodes CDR1 MGHDK and CDR2 SYGVNS. The junction had 14 bases not matched to a gene; V was cut back by 3 bases and J by 9 bases. CDR3 sequence: CASSEPGLAGEKGSEQFF. CDR3 DNA sequence: TGTGCCAGCAGTGAGCCAGGACTAGCGGGGGAGAAGGGCAGTGAGCAGTTCTTC. The complete variable domain, with remaining parts taken from reference TRBV25-1 and TRBJ2-1, reads EADIYQTPRYLVIGTGKKITLECSQTMGHDKMYWYQQDPGMELHLIHYSYGVNSTEKGDLSSESTVSRIRTEHFPLTLESARPSHTSQYLCASSEPGLAGEKGSEQFFGPGTRLTVL.

The CDR3 loop reads CARDNAEGVNSPLHF. The DNA of the CDR3 is TGCGCCCGAGATAATGCAGAGGGGGTTAATTCACCCCTCCACTTT. The chain employs TRBV5-1 and TRBJ1-6; the D gene is possibly TRBD1 (6 bases). Trimming took off 10 bases at V and 6 bases at J, with 20 bases between the two ends. CDR1 and CDR2 (germline): SGHRS, YFSETQ. The CDR3 totals 15 residues.

V is TRBV19 and J is TRBJ2-2; 9 bases map to TRBD2. Germline V CDR1 and CDR2: LNHDA, SQIVND (reference sequence). Germline trimming cut 7 bases from V and 4 bases from J; bases unmatched to any gene: 7. The CDR3 consists of 15 residues. The CDR3 region has the DNA TGTGCCAGTACCCCGGGACTAGCCGTCACCGGGGAGCTGTTTTTT. Protein sequence: CASTPGLAVTGELFF.

CDR3 DNA: TGTGCCAGCAGCCTGGGACTAGTGGTGAATACGCAGTATTTT. It encodes CASSLGLVVNTQYF. V is TRBV7-2 and J is TRBJ2-3; TRBD2 matches at 8 bases. Germline-derived CDR1 and CDR2 are SGHTA and FQGNSA. Trimming cost V 5 bases and J 7 bases; bases outside gene matches: 8. The CDR3 is 14 amino acids.

The chain has TRBV28 and TRBJ2-2; D is possibly TRBD1 (5 bases). CDR1 is MDHEN and CDR2 is SYDVKM in the germline V gene. The V and J ends lost 5 bases and 1 base respectively, with 14 bases between them. This CDR3 contains 16 residues. This CDR3 reads CASSPWGERNTGELFF. In DNA form, the CDR3 reads TGTGCCAGCAGTCCCTGGGGCGAAAGGAACACCGGGGAGCTGTTTTTT.

V usage is TRBV6-1 and J usage is TRBJ2-7; D remains unclear. Trimming stripped 6 bases from V and 3 bases from J, with 18 bases between. CDR3 length equals 15 residues. CDR1 is MNHNS and CDR2 is SASEGT in the germline V gene. CDR3 loop: CASSTLNTIFYEQYF. The CDR3 coding sequence is TGTGCCAGCAGCACCCTGAACACAATTTTCTACGAGCAGTACTTC.